A selection of T cell receptor beta chains follows, all from one sample in a study of beta chain features in type 1 diabetes. The table came from immunoSEQ multiplex PCR; TCRdb's copy has only in-frame clones and leaves some out. The sample yields 140,000 or so clones, about 13% seen once. The sequencing input was central memory CD4+ T cells from blood. The receptors derive from a man aged 18-30 years with type 1 diabetes. CDR3s include the opening cysteine and the closing phenylalanine or tryptophan. A D gene is named only where the DNA matches it firmly. Clone size is given for some rows only: seen once, a few or many times, or a class if the clone is expanded.

V,size,J,D,CDR3,DNA
TRBV7-2,NA,TRBJ2-1,NA,CASSYRESYNEQFF,TGTGCCAGCAGCTACAGGGAATCCTACAATGAGCAGTTCTTC
TRBV6-1,NA,TRBJ2-3,TRBD2,CASSEPTNGLAGGRDTQYF,TGTGCCAGCAGTGAACCCACCAACGGACTAGCGGGGGGACGAGATACGCAGTATTTT
TRBV7-9,medium-sized,TRBJ2-7,NA,CASSWTRGYEQYF,TGTGCCAGCAGCTGGACTCGCGGTTACGAGCAGTACTTC
TRBV11-2,NA,TRBJ2-3,NA,CASSLRLTDTQYF,TGTGCCAGCAGCTTGAGACTCACAGATACGCAGTATTTT
TRBV30,NA,TRBJ2-3,NA,CAWSPLGGQYF,TGTGCCTGGAGCCCCCTGGGGGGGCAGTATTTT
TRBV30,NA,TRBJ2-7,TRBD1,CAWNRPGTGYEQYF,TGTGCCTGGAACAGACCCGGGACAGGGTACGAGCAGTACTTC
TRBV15,NA,TRBJ2-7,TRBD1,CATKEGQDSYEQYF,TGTGCCACCAAAGAGGGACAGGACTCCTACGAGCAGTACTTC
TRBV14,many,TRBJ1-1,NA,CASSQDSTGRTEAFF,TGTGCCAGCAGCCAAGATTCGACGGGTCGAACTGAAGCTTTCTTT
TRBV7-8,few,TRBJ2-2,NA,CASSLSSANTGELFF,TGTGCCAGCAGCTTGTCTTCCGCGAACACCGGGGAGCTGTTTTTT
TRBV10-3,few,TRBJ2-7,NA,CAISDPGRGQYF,TGTGCCATCAGTGACCCAGGTCGCGGGCAGTACTTC
TRBV5-1,NA,TRBJ2-1,NA,CASSLGGQGPRDEQFF,TGCGCCAGCAGCTTGGGGGGACAAGGTCCAAGGGATGAGCAGTTCTTC
TRBV5-1,NA,TRBJ2-5,NA,CASSDVRIREIQETQYF,TGCGCCAGCAGCGATGTACGGATAAGGGAAATACAAGAGACCCAGTACTTC
TRBV11-3,few,TRBJ2-3,NA,CASSSPGGTQYF,TGTGCCAGCAGCTCGCCTGGGGGTACGCAGTATTTT
TRBV5-1,NA,TRBJ2-7,NA,CASSLIRFSTEQYF,TGCGCCAGCAGCTTGATACGATTCTCTACGGAGCAGTACTTC